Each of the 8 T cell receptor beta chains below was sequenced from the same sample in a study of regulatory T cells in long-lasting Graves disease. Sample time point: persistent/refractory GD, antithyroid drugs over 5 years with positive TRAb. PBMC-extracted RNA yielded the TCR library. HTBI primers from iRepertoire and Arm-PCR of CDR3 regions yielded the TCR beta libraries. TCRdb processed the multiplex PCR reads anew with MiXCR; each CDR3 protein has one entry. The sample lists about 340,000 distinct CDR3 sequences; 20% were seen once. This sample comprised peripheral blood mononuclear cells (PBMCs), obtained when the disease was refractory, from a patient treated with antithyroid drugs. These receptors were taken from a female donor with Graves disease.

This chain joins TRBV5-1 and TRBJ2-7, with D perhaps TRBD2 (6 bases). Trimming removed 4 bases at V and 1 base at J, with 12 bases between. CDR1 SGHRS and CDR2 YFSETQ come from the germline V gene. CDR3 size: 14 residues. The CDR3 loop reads CASSAGDFSYEQYF. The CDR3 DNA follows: TGCGCCAGCAGCGCTGGGGACTTTTCCTACGAGCAGTACTTC.

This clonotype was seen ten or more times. The CDR3 here is CATGTSGGRELFF. CDR3 DNA sequence: TGTGCCACCGGGACTAGCGGAGGGAGGGAGCTGTTTTTT. This chain links TRBV10-3 with TRBJ2-2; 11 bases are shared with TRBD2. The CDR3 has 13 amino acids. V shed 10 bases, J shed 9 bases, and the junction held 7 bases outside the gene matches. Germline loops: CDR1 ENHRY, CDR2 SYGVKD.

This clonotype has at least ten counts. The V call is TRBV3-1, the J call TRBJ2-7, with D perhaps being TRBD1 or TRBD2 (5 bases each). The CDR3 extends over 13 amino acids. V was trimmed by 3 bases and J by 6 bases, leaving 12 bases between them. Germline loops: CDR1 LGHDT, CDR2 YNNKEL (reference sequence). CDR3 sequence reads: CASSQIVGGEQYF. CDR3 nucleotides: TGTGCCAGCAGCCAGATAGTTGGGGGCGAGCAGTACTTC.

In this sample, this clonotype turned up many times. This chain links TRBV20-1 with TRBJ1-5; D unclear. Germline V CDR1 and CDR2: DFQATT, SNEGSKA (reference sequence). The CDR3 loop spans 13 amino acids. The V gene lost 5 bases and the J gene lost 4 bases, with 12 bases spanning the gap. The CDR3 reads CSASFLMNQPQHF. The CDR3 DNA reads TGCAGTGCTTCTTTCCTAATGAATCAGCCCCAGCATTTT.

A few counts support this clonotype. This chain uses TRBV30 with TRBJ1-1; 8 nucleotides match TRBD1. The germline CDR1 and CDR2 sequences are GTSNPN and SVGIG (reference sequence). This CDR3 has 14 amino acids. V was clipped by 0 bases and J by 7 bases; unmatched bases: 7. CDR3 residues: CAWSVARGLSEAFF. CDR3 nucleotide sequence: TGTGCCTGGAGTGTGGCCAGGGGGCTTAGTGAAGCTTTCTTT.

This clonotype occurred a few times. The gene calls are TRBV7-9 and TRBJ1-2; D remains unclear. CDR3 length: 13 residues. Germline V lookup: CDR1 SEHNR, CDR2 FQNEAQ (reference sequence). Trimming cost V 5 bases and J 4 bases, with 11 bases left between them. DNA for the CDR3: TGTGCCAGCAGCCGGGCCGGGTTCTATGGCTACACCTTC. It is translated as CASSRAGFYGYTF.

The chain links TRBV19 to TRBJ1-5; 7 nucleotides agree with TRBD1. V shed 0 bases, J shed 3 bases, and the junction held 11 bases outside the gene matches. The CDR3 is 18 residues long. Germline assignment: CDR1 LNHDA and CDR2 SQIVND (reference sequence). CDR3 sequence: CASSIDERQGVFNQPQHF. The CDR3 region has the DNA TGTGCCAGTAGTATAGATGAGCGGCAGGGGGTATTCAATCAGCCCCAGCATTTT.

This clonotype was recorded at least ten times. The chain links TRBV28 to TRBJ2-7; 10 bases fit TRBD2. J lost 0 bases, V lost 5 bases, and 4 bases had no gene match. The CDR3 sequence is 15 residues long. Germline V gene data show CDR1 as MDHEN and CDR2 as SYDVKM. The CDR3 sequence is CASSTSGRGSYEQYF. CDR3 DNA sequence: TGTGCCAGCAGTACCAGCGGGAGGGGCTCCTACGAGCAGTACTTC.